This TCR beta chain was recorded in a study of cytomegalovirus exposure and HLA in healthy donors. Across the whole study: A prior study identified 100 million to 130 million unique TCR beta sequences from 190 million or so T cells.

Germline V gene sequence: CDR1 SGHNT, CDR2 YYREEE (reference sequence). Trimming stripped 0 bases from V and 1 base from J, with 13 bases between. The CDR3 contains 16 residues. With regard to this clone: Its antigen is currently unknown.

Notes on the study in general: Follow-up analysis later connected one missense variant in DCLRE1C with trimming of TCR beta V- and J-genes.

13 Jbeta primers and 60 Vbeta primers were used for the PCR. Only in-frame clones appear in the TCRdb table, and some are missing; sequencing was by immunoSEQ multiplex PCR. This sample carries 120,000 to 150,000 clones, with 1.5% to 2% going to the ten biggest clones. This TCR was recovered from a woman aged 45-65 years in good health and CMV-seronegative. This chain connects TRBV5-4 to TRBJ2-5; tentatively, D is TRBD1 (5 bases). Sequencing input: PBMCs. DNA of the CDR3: TGTGCCAGCAGCTTGGAGTTGTCAGGGCCCCAAGAGACCCAGTACTTC. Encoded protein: CASSLELSGPQETQYF.